This TCR beta chain was captured by sequencing in a study of control samples from healthy donors and cancer patients (dated by TCRdb to 2020 to 2021). With respect to this clone: The antigen it binds to is not known. No much larger clone is present one base from it, and per-base qualities are unavailable.

V is trimmed back by 3 bases and J by 8 bases, and the junction contains 7 bases that no gene match accounts for. The CDR3 runs 16 amino acids, cysteine and phenylalanine included. Only the CDR3 part of the read is kept: 48 bases, read in frame from the first base. In the germline V gene, CDR1 corresponds to KGHSH and CDR2 to LQKENI. Library creation used the immunoSEQ multiplex PCR assay. TCRdb provides this immuneACCESS table in a form limited to in-frame rearrangements. Some clones are lacking; in checked studies, under half of them reflect an unresolved V gene, and why the rest are absent is not known. In all, the sample holds about 140,000 clones, and around nine tenths of those were seen once. About 1.7% of the sample is in the top ten clones.

The V and J segments used are TRBV18 and TRBJ2-1; TRBD2 aligns with 13 central bases. Sequencing was performed on blood. This clonotype was obtained from a man younger than 30 in good health. The CDR3: CASSPQLAGGPDEQFF. The DNA is as follows: TGTGCCAGCTCACCTCAACTAGCGGGGGGGCCCGATGAGCAGTTCTTC.